This note documents a single TCR beta chain sequence. Its specific antigen is unknown. The sample holds no much larger clone one base away, and base qualities are not on file. TCRbeta rearrangements were sequenced from genomic DNA using the immunoSEQ assay at survey resolution. Per the authors' processing: In the TCR sequencing data, the lowest productive clonotype frequency that could be detected was 2.59 x 10-5. Analyses included only productive TCRbeta rearrangements, meaning complete and in-frame sequences. Simpson clonality, calculated in the immunoSEQ Analyzer version 3.0, was used as the measure of sample clonality. Clones were binned by frequency as very rare, small, medium, large (1-20%) or hyperexpanded (>20%). Generation probabilities were estimated with OLGA 1.2.3, V-gene circos plots were made with VDJtools, specificities were looked up in VDJdb, and CDR3 motifs were identified with GLIPH. TCRdb took this table from immuneACCESS and kept in-frame rearrangements with V and J called. Such tables lack part of the clones; where checked against another copy, unresolved V genes explain under half of the gap, and the rest is unexplained. The D gene and trimming were derived from the DNA, and the V and J assignments and clone size from that table. This sample lists tens of thousands of clones; roughly 87% were detected once. 3.4% of the sample is held by the ten biggest clonotypes.

From cysteine to phenylalanine, the CDR3 is 14 amino acids long. Only CDR3 DNA is held: 42 bases, read in frame from base 1. CDR1 is given as MNHEY and CDR2 as SVGAGI, both from the germline V gene. V is pared back by 0 bases and J by 3 bases, with 6 bases lying between the germline termini. The data are from a study of STAT5B mutations in CD4+ large granular lymphocyte leukemia (dated by TCRdb to 2021 to 2024). Describing the broader study: Among the healthy controls, the CDR3 'QG' motif was associated with a particular HLA allele. The study compared the TCRbeta repertoires of patients with CD4+ T-cell large granular lymphocyte leukemia against those of healthy blood donors. Flow cytometry performed on FACSCanto II or FACSVerse showed that the purified fractions had more than 95% purity among lymphocytes. Results the study describes overall, beyond this receptor: The data were not HLA-matched, and the higher clonality in CD4+ T-LGLL than in CD8+ T-LGLL could be due to the relatively small sample size. The main leukemic clonotypes were found to be private to each patient, although around 25% of the main leukemic clonotypes were detected at low frequency in the non-leukemic repertoires of other patients. Greater clonality appeared to be present in CD4-sorted patient repertoires than in healthy CD4+ repertoires, and the difference was retained after the putative leukemic clones were removed. Enrichment of TRBV06-family usage was observed among the top patient clones (8/27) relative to healthy controls (2/35).

Healthy controls were some 34 blood donors whose buffy coats came from the Finnish Red Cross blood service. All TCR-sequenced material derived from peripheral blood: patient blood samples and healthy donor buffy coats. Peripheral blood mononuclear cells were isolated by Ficoll-Hypaque gradient centrifugation. Magnetic purification was used to isolate CD4+ cells from the buffy coats of the healthy controls. The Gentra Puregene Cell and Tissue kit was used for genomic DNA extraction, and quantification was performed on a Qubit 2.0 fluorometer. Sequencing was performed on CD4+ T cells from blood buffy coats. This chain is built from TRBV6-5 and TRBJ1-3; the D gene cannot be named for sure. The receptor was isolated from a human donor in good health. The CDR3 region reads CASSYSRGGNTIYF. The bases read TGTGCCAGCAGTTACTCCCGCGGTGGAAACACCATATATTTT.